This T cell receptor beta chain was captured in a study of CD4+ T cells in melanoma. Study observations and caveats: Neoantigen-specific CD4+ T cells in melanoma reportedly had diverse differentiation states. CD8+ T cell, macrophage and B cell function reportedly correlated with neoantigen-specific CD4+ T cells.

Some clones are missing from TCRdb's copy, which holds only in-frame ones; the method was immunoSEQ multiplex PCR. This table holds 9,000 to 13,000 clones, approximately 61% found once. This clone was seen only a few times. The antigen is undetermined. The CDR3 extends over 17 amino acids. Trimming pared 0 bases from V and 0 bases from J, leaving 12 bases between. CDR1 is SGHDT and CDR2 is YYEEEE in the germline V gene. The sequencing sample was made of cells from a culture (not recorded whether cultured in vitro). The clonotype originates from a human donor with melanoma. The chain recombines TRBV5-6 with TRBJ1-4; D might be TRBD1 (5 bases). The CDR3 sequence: CASSLVGVPATNEKLFF. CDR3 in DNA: TGTGCCAGCAGCTTGGTGGGGGTTCCTGCAACTAATGAAAAACTGTTTTTT.